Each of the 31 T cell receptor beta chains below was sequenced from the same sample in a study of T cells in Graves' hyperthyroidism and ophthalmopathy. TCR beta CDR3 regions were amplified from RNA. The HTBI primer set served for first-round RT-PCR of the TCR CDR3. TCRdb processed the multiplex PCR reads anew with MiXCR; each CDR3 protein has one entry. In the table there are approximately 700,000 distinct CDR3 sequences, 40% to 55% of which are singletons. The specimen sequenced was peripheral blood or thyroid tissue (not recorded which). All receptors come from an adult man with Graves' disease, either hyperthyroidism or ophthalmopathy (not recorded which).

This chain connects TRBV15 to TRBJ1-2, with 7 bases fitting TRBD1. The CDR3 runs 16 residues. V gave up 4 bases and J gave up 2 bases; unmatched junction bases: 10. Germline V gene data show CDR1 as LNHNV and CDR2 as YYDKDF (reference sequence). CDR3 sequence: CATSKSRTGKNYGYTF. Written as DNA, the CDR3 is TGTGCCACCAGCAAGTCTAGGACAGGAAAAAACTATGGCTACACCTTC.

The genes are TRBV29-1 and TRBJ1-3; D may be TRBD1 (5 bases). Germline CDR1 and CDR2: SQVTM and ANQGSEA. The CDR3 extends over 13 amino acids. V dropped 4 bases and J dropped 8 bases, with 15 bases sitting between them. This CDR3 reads CSVGAGFGYTIYF. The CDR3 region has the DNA TGCAGCGTTGGAGCAGGGTTTGGCTACACCATATATTTT.

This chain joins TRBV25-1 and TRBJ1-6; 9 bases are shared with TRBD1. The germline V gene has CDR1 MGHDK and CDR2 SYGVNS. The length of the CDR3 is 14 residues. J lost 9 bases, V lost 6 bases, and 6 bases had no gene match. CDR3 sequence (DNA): TGTGCCAGCAGCAAGGGGACAGGGTCTTCACCCCTCCACTTT. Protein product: CASSKGTGSSPLHF.

CDR3 nucleotide sequence: TGCAGTGCTAGTAGTTCAGCCTCTGGAAACACCATATATTTT. It codes for CSASSSASGNTIYF. The chain has TRBV20-1 and TRBJ1-3; D remains ambiguous. The CDR3 has 14 residues. Germline CDR1 DFQATT, CDR2 SNEGSKA (reference sequence). Trimming shortened V by 3 bases and J by 0 bases, and 9 bases separated the two germline ends.

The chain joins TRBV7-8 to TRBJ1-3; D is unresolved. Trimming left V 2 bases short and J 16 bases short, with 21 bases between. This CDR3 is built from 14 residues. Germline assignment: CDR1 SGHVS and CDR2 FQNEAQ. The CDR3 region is CASSLRVEPGKYYF. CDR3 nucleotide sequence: TGTGCCAGCAGCTTAAGGGTGGAGCCGGGGAAGTATTATTTT.

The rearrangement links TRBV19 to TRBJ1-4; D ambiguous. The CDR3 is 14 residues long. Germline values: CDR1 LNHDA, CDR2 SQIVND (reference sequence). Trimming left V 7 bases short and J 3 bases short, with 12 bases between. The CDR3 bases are TGTGCCAGTACGGCAGGTCGCGCTAATGAAAAACTGTTTTTT. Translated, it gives CASTAGRANEKLFF.

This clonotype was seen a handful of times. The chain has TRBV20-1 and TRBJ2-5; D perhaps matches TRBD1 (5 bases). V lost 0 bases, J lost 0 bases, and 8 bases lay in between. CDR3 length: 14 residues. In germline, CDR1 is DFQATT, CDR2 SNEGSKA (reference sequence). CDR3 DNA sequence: TGCAGTGCTAGAGATCCAGGGAACCAAGAGACCCAGTACTTC. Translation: CSARDPGNQETQYF.

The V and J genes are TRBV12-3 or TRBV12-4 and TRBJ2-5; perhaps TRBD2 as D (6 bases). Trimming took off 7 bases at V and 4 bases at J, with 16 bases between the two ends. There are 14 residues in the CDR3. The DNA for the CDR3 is TGTGCCAGCACGCTCGGGGGTATCCGAGAGACCCAGTACTTC. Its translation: CASTLGGIRETQYF.

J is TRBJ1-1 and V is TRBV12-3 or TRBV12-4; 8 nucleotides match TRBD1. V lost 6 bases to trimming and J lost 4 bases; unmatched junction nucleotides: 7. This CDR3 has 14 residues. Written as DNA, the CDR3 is TGTGCCAGCAGCTTATCAGGGGGCATCACTGAAGCTTTCTTT. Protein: CASSLSGGITEAFF.

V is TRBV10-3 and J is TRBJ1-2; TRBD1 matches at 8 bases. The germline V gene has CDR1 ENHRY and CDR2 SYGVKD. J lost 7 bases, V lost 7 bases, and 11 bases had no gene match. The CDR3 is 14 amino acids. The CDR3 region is CAIKPRDRGGGYTF. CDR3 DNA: TGTGCCATCAAGCCTCGAGACAGGGGAGGTGGCTACACCTTC.

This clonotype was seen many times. CDR3 amino acids: CAISGQGDNQPQHF. The CDR3 region has the DNA TGTGCCATCAGTGGACAGGGGGATAATCAGCCCCAGCATTTT. V usage is TRBV10-3 and J usage is TRBJ1-5; 9 bases map to TRBD1. CDR1 and CDR2 from the germline V gene are ENHRY and SYGVKD. With V trimmed by 4 bases and J by 4 bases, 2 bases remained unmatched. The CDR3 runs 14 residues.

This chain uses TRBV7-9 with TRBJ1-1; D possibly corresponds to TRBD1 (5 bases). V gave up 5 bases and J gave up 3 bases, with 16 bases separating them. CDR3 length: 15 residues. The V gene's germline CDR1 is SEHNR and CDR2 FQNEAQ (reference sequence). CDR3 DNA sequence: TGTGCCAGCAGCGGGGGACTTTTTAGAGACACTGAAGCTTTCTTT. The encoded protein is CASSGGLFRDTEAFF.

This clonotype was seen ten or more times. CDR3 residues: CASSEAPGPYEQYF. The CDR3 DNA reads TGTGCCAGCAGTGAAGCGCCAGGGCCGTACGAGCAGTACTTC. The rearrangement joins TRBV2 to TRBJ2-7, with D maybe TRBD1 (5 bases). V was clipped by 0 bases and J by 4 bases, with 10 bases between them. There are 14 residues in the CDR3. The germline V gene encodes CDR1 SNHLY and CDR2 FYNNEI. The complete variable domain, with remaining parts taken from reference TRBV2 and TRBJ2-7, reads EPEVTQTPSHQVTQMGQEVILRCVPISNHLYFYWYRQILGQKVEFLVSFYNNEISEKSEIFDDQFSVERPDGSNFTLKIRSTKLEDSAMYFCASSEAPGPYEQYFGPGTRLTVT.

CDR3 nucleotide sequence: TGTGCCACCAGCAGAGGGGAGGGGGGCCGGACCCCACTCAATCAGCCCCAGCATTTT. This encodes CATSRGEGGRTPLNQPQHF. V is TRBV15 and J is TRBJ1-5; a weak D match, TRBD1 (6 bases). The CDR3 sequence is 19 residues long. Germline values: CDR1 LNHNV, CDR2 YYDKDF (reference sequence). V gave up 1 base and J gave up 3 bases, with 22 bases separating them. Together with reference TRBV15 and TRBJ1-5, the CDR3 gives the full variable domain: DAMVIQNPRYQVTQFGKPVTLSCSQTLNHNVMYWYQQKSSQAPKLLFHYYDKDFNNEADTPDNFQSRRPNTSFCFLDIRSPGLGDTAMYLCATSRGEGGRTPLNQPQHFGDGTRLSIL.

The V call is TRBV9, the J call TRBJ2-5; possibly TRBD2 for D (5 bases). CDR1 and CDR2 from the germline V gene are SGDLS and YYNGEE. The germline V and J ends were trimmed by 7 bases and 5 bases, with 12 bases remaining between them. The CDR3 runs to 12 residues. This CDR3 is CASSPSWETQYF. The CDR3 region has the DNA TGTGCCAGCTCGCCTAGCTGGGAGACCCAGTACTTC.

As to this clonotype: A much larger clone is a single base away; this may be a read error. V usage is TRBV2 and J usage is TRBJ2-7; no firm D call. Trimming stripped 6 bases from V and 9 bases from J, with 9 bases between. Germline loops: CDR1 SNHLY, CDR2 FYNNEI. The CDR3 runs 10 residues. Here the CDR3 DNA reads TGTGCCAGCAGCATAAACGGGCAGTACTTC. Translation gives CASSINGQYF.

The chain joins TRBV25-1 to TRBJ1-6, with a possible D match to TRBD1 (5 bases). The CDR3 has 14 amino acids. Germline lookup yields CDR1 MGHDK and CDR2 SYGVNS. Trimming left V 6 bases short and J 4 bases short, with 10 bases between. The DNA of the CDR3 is TGTGCCAGCAGCTTGACAGATTATAATTCACCCCTCCACTTT. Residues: CASSLTDYNSPLHF.

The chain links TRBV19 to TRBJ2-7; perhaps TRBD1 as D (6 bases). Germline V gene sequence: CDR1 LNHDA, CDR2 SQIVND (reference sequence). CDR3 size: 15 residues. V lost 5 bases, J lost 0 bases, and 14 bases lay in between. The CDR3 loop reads CASSAVGQPSYEQYF. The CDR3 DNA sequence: TGTGCCAGTAGTGCCGTCGGACAGCCCTCCTACGAGCAGTACTTC.

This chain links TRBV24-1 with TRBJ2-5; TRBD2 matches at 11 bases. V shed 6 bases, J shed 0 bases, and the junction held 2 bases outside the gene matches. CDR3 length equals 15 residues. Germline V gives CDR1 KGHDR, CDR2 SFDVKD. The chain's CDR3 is CATSPSGRYQETQYF. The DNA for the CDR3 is TGTGCCACCAGTCCTAGCGGGAGGTACCAAGAGACCCAGTACTTC.

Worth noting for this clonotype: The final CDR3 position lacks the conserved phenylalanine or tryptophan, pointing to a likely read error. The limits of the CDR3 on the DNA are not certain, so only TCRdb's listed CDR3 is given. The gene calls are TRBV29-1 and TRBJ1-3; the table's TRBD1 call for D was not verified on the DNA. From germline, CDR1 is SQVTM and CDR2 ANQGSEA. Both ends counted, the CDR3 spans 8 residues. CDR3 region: CSVGDRVL.

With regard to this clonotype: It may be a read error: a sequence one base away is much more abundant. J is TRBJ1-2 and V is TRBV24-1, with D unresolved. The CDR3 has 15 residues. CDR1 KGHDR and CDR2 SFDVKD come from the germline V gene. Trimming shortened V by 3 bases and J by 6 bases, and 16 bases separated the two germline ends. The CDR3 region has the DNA TGTGCCACCAGTGATACGACATGGCCGGGAGATGGCTACACCTTC. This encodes CATSDTTWPGDGYTF.

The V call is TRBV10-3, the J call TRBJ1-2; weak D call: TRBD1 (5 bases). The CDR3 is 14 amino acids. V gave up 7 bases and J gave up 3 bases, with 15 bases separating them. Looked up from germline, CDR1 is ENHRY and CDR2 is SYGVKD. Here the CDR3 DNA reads TGTGCCATCAACACAGGAAGAGGTCACTATGGCTACACCTTC. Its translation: CAINTGRGHYGYTF.

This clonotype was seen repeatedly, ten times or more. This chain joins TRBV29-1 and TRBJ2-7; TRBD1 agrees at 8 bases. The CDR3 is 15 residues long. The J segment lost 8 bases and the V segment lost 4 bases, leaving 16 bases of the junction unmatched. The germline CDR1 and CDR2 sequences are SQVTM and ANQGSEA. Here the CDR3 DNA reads TGCAGCGTTGCGAATGGACAGGGCCCTTTGTCCAAGCAGTACTTC. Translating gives CSVANGQGPLSKQYF.

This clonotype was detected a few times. For the CDR3, the DNA is TGCAGTGCCGGTCAGGTGCGGGAGATTGGCGGGGAGCTGTTTTTT. Its translation: CSAGQVREIGGELFF. The rearrangement uses TRBV20-1 and TRBJ2-2, with 7 bases that match TRBD2. The CDR3 covers 15 residues. Germline assignment: CDR1 DFQATT and CDR2 SNEGSKA (reference sequence). After removal of 6 bases from V and 7 bases from J, the junction contained 14 bases not matched to a gene.

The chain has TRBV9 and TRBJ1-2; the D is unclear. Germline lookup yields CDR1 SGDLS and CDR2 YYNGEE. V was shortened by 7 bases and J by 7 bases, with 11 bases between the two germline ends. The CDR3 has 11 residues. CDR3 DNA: TGTGCCAGCGGCTCCTCTGTTGGCTACACCTTC. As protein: CASGSSVGYTF.

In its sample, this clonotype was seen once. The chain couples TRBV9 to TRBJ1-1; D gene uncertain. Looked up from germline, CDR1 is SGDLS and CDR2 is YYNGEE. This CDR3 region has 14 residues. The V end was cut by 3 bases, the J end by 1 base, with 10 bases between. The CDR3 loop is CASSALPGNTEAFF. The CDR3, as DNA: TGTGCCAGCAGCGCCCTGCCTGGGAACACTGAAGCTTTCTTT.

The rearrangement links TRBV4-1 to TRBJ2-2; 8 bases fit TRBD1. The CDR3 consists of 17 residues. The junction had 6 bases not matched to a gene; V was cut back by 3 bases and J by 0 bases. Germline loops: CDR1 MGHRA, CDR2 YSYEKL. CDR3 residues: CASSQGTGVANTGELFF. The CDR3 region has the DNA TGCGCCAGCAGCCAGGGGACAGGCGTCGCGAACACCGGGGAGCTGTTTTTT.

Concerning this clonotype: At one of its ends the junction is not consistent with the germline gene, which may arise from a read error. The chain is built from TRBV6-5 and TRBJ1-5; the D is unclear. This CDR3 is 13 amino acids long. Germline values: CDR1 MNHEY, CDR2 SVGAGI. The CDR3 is CAISYSSNQPQHF. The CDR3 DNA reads TGTGCCATCAGTTACAGTAGCAATCAGCCCCAGCATTTT.

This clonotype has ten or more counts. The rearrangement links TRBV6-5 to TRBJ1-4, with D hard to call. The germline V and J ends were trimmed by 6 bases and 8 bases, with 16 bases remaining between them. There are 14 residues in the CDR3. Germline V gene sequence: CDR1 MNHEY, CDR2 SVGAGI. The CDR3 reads CASSYHDNGEKLFF. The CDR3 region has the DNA TGTGCCAGCAGCTATCATGACAATGGGGAAAAACTGTTTTTT.

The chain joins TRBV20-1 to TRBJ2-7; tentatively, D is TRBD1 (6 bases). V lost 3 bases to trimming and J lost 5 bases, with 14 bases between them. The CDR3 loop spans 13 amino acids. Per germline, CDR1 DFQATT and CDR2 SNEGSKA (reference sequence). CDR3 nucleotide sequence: TGCAGTGCTAGCCCAGGGGCGGACCACGAGCAGTACTTC. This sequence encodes CSASPGADHEQYF.

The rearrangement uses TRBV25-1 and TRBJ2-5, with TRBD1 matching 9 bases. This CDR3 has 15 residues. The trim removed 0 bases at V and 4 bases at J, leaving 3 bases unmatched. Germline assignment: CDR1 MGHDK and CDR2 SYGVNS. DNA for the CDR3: TGTGCCAGCAGTGAATATGGGACAGGGCTAGAGACCCAGTACTTC. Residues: CASSEYGTGLETQYF.